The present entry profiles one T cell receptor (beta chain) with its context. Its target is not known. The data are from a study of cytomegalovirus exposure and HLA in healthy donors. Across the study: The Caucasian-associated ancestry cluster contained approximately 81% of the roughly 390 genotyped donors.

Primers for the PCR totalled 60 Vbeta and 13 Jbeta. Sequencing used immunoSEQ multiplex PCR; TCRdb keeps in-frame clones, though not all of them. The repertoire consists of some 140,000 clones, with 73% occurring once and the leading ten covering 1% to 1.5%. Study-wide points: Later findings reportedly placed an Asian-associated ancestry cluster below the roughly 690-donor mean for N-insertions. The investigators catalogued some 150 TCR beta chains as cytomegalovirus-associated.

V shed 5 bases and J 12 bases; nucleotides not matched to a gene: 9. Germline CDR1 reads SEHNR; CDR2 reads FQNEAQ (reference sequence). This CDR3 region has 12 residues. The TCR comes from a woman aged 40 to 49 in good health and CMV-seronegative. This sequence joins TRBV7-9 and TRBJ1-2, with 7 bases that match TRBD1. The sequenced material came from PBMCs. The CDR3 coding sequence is TGTGCCAGCAGCCTGGGGACAGCCAACCACACCTTC. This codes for CASSLGTANHTF.